This is a list of T cell receptor beta chains from one sample in a study of shared clonotypes between healthy human individuals. This table comes from immunoSEQ multiplex PCR, and its TCRdb copy is limited to in-frame clones, with some not included. The sample holds 550,000 to 700,000 clones, 60% to 75% seen once. Material: memory CD4+ T cells sorted from blood. These receptors were collected from a woman in her 30s in good health. CDR3s include the opening cysteine and the closing phenylalanine or tryptophan. D genes are given only for firm matches. Not all rows give a size; the values are once, few, many and, for expanded clones, a class.

cdr3_nt: TGCGCCAGCAGCCAAGAGTATCCGGGACGGAACACTGAAGCTTTCTTT; cdr3_aa: CASSQEYPGRNTEAFF; cdr3_length: 16; v_call: TRBV4-1; j_call: TRBJ1-1; clone_size: -; d_call: -
cdr3_nt: TGTGCCACCAGCAGAGTCAGCGGGGATACGCAGTATTTT; cdr3_aa: CATSRVSGDTQYF; cdr3_length: 13; v_call: TRBV15; j_call: TRBJ2-3; clone_size: -; d_call: -
cdr3_nt: TGTGCCAGCAGTCAATCGCCAACGGACAGGAAACGACACGAGCAGTACTTC; cdr3_aa: CASSQSPTDRKRHEQYF; cdr3_length: 17; v_call: TRBV27; j_call: TRBJ2-7; clone_size: -; d_call: TRBD1
cdr3_nt: TGTGCCAGTAGTCGGCGGGGAGCCACTCAAGAGACCCAGTACTTC; cdr3_aa: CASSRRGATQETQYF; cdr3_length: 15; v_call: TRBV19; j_call: TRBJ2-5; clone_size: -; d_call: -
cdr3_nt: TGTGCCAGTAGTACTCTAGCGGATACCCAAGAGACCCAGTACTTC; cdr3_aa: CASSTLADTQETQYF; cdr3_length: 15; v_call: TRBV19; j_call: TRBJ2-5; clone_size: -; d_call: TRBD2
cdr3_nt: TGTGCCAGCAGCTTAGCTTTCGGGACAGCCTCTGGAAACACCATATATTTT; cdr3_aa: CASSLAFGTASGNTIYF; cdr3_length: 17; v_call: TRBV11-2; j_call: TRBJ1-3; clone_size: -; d_call: TRBD1
cdr3_nt: TGTGCCAGCAGTTTCCATGGCAGGAACACCGGGGAGCTGTTTTTT; cdr3_aa: CASSFHGRNTGELFF; cdr3_length: 15; v_call: TRBV27; j_call: TRBJ2-2; clone_size: -; d_call: -
cdr3_nt: TGCGCCAGCAGCGCGAAACAGGGGGCGATTGGCTACACCTTC; cdr3_aa: CASSAKQGAIGYTF; cdr3_length: 14; v_call: TRBV5-1; j_call: TRBJ1-2; clone_size: -; d_call: TRBD1
cdr3_nt: TGTGCCAGCAGCTACAACACCCCAGGGGCCACTGAAGCTTTCTTT; cdr3_aa: CASSYNTPGATEAFF; cdr3_length: 15; v_call: TRBV11-2; j_call: TRBJ1-1; clone_size: -; d_call: -
cdr3_nt: TGTGCCACCGAAGACAGGGACCGAACAGATACGCAGTATTTT; cdr3_aa: CATEDRDRTDTQYF; cdr3_length: 14; v_call: TRBV10-3; j_call: TRBJ2-3; clone_size: once; d_call: TRBD1